This T cell receptor beta chain was obtained from a study of spatial heterogeneity in lung cancer. TCRdb itself ran the 5' RACE reads through MiXCR, one entry per CDR3 protein. The table shows fewer than 55,000 distinct CDR3 sequences, with 6% to 8.5% occurring only once. The time point here: blood at routine non-recurrence follow-up after resection. Tumor, nontumor lung or frozen PBMC supplied whole RNA, sequenced without sorting. Germline V gene data show CDR1 as SGDLS and CDR2 as YYNGEE. The length of the CDR3 is 13 residues. V lost 4 bases to trimming and J lost 8 bases, with 15 bases between them. This clonotype was observed many times.

This sequence joins TRBV9 and TRBJ1-2, with D hard to call. This specimen consisted of PBMCs, obtained at follow-up. The TCR sequence derives from a female donor with early-stage non-small cell lung cancer. CDR3 loop: CASSFHTEGGYTF. In DNA, the CDR3 is TGTGCCAGCAGCTTTCATACCGAGGGCGGCTACACCTTC.